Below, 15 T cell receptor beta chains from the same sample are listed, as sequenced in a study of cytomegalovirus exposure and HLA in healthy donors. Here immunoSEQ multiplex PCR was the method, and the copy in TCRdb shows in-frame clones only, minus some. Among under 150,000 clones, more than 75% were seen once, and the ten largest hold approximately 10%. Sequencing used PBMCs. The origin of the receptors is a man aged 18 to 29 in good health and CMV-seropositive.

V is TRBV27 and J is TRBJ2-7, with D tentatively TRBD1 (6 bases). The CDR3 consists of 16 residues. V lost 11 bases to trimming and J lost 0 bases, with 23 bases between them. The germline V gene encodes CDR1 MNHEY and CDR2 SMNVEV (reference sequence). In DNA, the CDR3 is TGTGCCTCGACCCCGTCGGCCGGGACAATCTCCTACGAGCAGTACTTC. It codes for CASTPSAGTISYEQYF.

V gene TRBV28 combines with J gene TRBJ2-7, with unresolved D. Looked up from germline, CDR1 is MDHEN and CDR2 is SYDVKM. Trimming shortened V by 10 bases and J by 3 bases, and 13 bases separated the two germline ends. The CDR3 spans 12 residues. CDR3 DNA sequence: TGTGCCACCTCCCTCCAGTTCTACGAGCAGTACTTC. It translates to CATSLQFYEQYF.

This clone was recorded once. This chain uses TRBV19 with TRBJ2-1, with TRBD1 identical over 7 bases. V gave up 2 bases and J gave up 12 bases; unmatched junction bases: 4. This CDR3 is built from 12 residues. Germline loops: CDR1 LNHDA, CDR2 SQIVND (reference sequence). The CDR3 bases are TGTGCCAGTAGTATACCAACAGGGGTGCAGTTCTTC. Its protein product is CASSIPTGVQFF.

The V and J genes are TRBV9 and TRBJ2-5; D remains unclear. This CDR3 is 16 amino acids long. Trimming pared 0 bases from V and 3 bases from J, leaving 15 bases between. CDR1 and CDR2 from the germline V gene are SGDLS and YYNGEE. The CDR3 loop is CASSVGSAENEETQYF. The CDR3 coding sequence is TGTGCCAGCAGCGTAGGTTCTGCGGAGAATGAAGAGACCCAGTACTTC.

CDR3 sequence (DNA): TGTGCCAGCAGCTCAACTAGCGTTAGACTTCGGGAGCAGTTCTTC. This encodes CASSSTSVRLREQFF. The chain uses TRBV11-1 and TRBJ2-1; 7 bases agree with TRBD2. V was clipped by 4 bases and J by 10 bases; unmatched bases: 13. The CDR3 is 15 residues long. CDR1 is SGHAT, CDR2 FQDESV, per germline (reference sequence).

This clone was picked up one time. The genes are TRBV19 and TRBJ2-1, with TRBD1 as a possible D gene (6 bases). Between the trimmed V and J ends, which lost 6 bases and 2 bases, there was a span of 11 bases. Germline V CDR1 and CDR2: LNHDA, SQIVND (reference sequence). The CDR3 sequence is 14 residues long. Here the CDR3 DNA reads TGTGCCAGTAGGACCGGACAGACCTACAATGAGCAGTTCTTC. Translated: CASRTGQTYNEQFF.

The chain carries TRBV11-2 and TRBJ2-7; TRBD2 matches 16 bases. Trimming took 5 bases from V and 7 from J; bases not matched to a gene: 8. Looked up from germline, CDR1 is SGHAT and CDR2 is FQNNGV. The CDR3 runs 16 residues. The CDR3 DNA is TGTGCCAGCAGCCCGGGACTAGCGGGGGGGAAGGGGGAGCAGTACTTC. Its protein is CASSPGLAGGKGEQYF.

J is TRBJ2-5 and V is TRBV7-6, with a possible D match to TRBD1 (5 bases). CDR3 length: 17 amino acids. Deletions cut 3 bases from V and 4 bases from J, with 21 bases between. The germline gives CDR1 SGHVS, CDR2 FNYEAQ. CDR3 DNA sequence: TGTGCCAGCAGCTTCAACAGGTTAAAGAACCCGACAGAGACCCAGTACTTC. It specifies CASSFNRLKNPTETQYF.

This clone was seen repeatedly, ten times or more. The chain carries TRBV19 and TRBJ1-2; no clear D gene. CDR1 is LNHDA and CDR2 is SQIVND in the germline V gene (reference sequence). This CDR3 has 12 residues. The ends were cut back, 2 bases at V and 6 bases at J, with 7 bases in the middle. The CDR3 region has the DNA TGTGCCAGTAGTATAACGGGGAATGGCTACACCTTC. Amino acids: CASSITGNGYTF.

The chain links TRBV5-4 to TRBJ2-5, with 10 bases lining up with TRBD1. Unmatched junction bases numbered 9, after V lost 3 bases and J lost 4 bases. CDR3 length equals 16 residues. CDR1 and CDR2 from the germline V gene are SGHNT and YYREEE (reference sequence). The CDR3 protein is CASSSWTGGSVETQYF. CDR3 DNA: TGTGCCAGCAGCTCCTGGACAGGGGGGTCCGTAGAGACCCAGTACTTC. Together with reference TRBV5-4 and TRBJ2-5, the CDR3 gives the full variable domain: ETGVTQSPTHLIKTRGQQVTLRCSSQSGHNTVSWYQQALGQGPQFIFQYYREEENGRGNFPPRFSGLQFPNYSSELNVNALELDDSALYLCASSSWTGGSVETQYFGPGTRLLVL.

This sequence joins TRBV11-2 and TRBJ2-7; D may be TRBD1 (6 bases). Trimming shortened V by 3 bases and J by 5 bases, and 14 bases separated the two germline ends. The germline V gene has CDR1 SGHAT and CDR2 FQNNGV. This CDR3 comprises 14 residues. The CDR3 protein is CASSFRGRGDEQYF. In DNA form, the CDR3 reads TGTGCCAGCAGCTTCCGGGGCAGGGGCGACGAGCAGTACTTC.

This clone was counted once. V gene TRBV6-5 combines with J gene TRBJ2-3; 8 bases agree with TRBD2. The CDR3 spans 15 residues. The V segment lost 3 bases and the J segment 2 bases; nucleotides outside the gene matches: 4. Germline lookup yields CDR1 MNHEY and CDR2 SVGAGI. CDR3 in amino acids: CASSYQRGHTDTQYF. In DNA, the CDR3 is TGTGCCAGCAGTTATCAGCGGGGGCACACAGATACGCAGTATTTT.

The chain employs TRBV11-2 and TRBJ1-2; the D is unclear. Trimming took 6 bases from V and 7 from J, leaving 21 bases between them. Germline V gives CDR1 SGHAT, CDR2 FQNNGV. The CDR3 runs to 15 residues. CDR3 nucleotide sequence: TGTGCCAGCAGTAAACCTGGGCCCAACCGGCGTGGCTACACCTTC. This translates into CASSKPGPNRRGYTF. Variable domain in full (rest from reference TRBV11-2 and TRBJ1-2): EAGVAQSPRYKIIEKRQSVAFWCNPISGHATLYWYQQILGQGPKLLIQFQNNGVVDDSQLPKDRFSAERLKGVDSTLKIQPAKLEDSAVYLCASSKPGPNRRGYTFGSGTRLTVV.

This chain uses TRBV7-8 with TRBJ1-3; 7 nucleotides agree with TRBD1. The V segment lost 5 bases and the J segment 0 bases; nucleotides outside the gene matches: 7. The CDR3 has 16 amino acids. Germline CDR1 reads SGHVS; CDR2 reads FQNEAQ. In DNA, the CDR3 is TGTGCCAGCAGCACACAAGGACAGGCCTCTGGAAACACCATATATTTT. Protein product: CASSTQGQASGNTIYF.

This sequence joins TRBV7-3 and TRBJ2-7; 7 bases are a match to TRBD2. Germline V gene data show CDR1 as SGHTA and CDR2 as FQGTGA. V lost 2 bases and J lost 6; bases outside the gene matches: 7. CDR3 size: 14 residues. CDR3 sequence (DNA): TGTGCCAGCAGCTTATATGGCGGGAGTAGCGAGCAGTACTTC. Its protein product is CASSLYGGSSEQYF. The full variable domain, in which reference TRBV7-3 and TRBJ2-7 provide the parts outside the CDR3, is GAGVSQTPSNKVTEKGKYVELRCDPISGHTALYWYRQSLGQGPEFLIYFQGTGAADDSGLPNDRFFAVRPEGSVSTLKIQRTERGDSAVYLCASSLYGGSSEQYFGPGTRLTVT.